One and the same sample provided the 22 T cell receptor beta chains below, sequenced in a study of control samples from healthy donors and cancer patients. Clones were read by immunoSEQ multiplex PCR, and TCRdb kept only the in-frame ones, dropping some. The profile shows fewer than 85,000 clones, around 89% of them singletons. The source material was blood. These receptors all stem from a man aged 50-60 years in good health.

CDR3 bases: TGCGCCAGCAGTGAGGGTACACCCCGTACGGTTAATGAAAAACTGTTTTTT. Amino acids: CASSEGTPRTVNEKLFF. The chain employs TRBV10-1 and TRBJ1-4; no clear D gene. The CDR3 is 17 residues long. Germline V gives CDR1 WNHNN, CDR2 SYGVQD (reference sequence). V lost 2 bases and J 4 bases, leaving 17 bases between the germline ends.

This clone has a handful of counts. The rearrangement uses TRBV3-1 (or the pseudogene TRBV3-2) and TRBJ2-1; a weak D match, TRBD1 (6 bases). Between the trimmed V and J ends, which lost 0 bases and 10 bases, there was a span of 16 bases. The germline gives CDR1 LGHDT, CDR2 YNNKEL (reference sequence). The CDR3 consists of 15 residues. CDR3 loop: CASSQDWARGWEQFF. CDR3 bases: TGTGCCAGCAGCCAAGATTGGGCCAGGGGCTGGGAGCAGTTCTTC.

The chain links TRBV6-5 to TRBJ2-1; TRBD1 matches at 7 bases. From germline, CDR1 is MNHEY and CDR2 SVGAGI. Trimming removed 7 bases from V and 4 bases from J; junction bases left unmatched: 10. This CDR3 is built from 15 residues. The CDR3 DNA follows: TGTGCCAGCAACACCGGGACAGCGGTATACAATGAGCAGTTCTTC. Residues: CASNTGTAVYNEQFF.

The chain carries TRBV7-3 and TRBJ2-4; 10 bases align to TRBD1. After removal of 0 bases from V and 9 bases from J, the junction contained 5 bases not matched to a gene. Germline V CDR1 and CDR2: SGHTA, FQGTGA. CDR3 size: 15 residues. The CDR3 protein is CASSLTGTGAGIQYF. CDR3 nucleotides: TGTGCCAGCAGCTTAACGGGGACAGGGGCCGGCATTCAGTACTTC.

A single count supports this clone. CDR3 in DNA: TGTGCCAGTAGTCAGGACTGGGAAGAGACCCAGTACTTC. This sequence encodes CASSQDWEETQYF. V usage is TRBV19 and J usage is TRBJ2-5, with D tentatively TRBD2 (5 bases). Trimming removed 5 bases from V and 3 bases from J, with 10 bases in between. CDR3 length: 13 amino acids. CDR1 LNHDA and CDR2 SQIVND come from the germline V gene (reference sequence).

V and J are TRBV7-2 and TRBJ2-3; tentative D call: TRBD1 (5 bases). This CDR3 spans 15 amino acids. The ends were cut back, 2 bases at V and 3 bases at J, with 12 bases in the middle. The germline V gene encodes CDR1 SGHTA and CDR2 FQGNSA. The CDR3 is CASSLRVQETDTQYF. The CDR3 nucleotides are TGTGCCAGCAGCTTACGCGTACAGGAAACAGATACGCAGTATTTT.

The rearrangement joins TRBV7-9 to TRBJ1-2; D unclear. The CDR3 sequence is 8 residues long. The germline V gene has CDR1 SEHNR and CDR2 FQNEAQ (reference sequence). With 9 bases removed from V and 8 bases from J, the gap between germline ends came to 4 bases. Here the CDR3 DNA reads TGTGCCAGATTCGGCTACACCTTC. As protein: CARFGYTF. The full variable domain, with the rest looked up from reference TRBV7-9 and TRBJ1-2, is DTGVSQNPRHKITKRGQNVTFRCDPISEHNRLYWYRQTLGQGPEFLTYFQNEAQLEKSRLLSDRFSAERPKGSFSTLEIQRTEQGDSAMYLCARFGYTFGSGTRLTVV.

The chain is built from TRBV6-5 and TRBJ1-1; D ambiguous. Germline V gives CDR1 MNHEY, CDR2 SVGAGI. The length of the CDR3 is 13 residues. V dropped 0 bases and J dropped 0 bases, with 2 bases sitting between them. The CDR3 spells CASSYSVNTEAFF. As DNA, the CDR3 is TGTGCCAGCAGTTACTCGGTGAACACTGAAGCTTTCTTT.

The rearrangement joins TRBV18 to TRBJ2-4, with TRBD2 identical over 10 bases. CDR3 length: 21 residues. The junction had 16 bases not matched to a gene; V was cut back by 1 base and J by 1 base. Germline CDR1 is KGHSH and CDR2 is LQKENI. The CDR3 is CASSPRFIGTSAPFAKNIQYF. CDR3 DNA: TGTGCCAGCTCACCACGCTTTATCGGGACTAGCGCACCATTCGCCAAAAACATTCAGTACTTC.

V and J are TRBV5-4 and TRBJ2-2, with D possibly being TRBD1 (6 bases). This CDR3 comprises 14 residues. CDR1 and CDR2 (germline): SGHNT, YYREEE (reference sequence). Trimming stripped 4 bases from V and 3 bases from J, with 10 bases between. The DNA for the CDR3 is TGTGCCAGCAGCCAAGGACAGCACACCGGGGAGCTGTTTTTT. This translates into CASSQGQHTGELFF.

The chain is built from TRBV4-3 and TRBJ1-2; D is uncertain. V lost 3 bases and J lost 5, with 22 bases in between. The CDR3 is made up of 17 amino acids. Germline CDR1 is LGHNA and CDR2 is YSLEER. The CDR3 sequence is CASSHAGLQALWYGYTF. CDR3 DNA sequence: TGCGCCAGCAGCCATGCCGGGCTCCAGGCATTATGGTATGGCTACACCTTC.

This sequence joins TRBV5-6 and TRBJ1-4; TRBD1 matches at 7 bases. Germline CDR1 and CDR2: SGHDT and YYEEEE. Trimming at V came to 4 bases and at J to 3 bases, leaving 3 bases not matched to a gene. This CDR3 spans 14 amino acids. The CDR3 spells CASSRQGPNEKLFF. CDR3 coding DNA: TGTGCCAGCAGCCGACAGGGACCTAATGAAAAACTGTTTTTT.

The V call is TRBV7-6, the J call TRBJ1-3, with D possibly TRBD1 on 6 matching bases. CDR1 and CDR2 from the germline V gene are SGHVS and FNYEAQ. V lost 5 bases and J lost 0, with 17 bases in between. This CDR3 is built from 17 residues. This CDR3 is CASSPHGGPSSGNTIYF. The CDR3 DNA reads TGTGCCAGCAGCCCTCATGGGGGCCCGAGCTCTGGAAACACCATATATTTT.

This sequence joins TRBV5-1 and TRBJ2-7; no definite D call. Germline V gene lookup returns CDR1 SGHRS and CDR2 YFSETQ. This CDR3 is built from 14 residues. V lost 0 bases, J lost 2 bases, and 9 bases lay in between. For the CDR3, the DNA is TGCGCCAGCAGCTTGGCACCGCCTACCTACGAGCAGTACTTC. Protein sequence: CASSLAPPTYEQYF.

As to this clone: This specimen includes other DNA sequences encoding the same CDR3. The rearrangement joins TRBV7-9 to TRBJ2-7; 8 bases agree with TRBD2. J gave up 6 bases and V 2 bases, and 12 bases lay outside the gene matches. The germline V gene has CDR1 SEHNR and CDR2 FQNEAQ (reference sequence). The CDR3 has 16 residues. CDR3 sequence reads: CASSLIGSGGLGEQYF. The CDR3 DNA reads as TGTGCCAGCAGCTTAATAGGTTCGGGGGGGTTGGGCGAGCAGTACTTC.

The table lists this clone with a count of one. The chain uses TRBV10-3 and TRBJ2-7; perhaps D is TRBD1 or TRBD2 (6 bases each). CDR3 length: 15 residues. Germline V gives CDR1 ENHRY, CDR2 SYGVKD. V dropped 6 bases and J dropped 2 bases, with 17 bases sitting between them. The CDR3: CAIRKWAGEAYEQYF. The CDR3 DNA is TGTGCCATCAGGAAATGGGCAGGGGAGGCCTACGAGCAGTACTTC.

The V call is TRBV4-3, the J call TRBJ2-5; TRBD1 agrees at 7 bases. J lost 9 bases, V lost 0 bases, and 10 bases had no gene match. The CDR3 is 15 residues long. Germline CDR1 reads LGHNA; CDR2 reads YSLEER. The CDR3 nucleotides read TGCGCCAGCAGCCAAGAAGGGGGCGGCCCCAGTGCCCAGTACTTC. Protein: CASSQEGGGPSAQYF.

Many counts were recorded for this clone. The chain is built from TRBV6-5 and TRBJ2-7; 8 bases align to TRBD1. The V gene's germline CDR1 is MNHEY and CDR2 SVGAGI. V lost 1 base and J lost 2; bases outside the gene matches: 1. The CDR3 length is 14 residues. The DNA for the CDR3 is TGTGCCAGCAGTTACTGGGACAGGCCCTACGAGCAGTACTTC. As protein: CASSYWDRPYEQYF.

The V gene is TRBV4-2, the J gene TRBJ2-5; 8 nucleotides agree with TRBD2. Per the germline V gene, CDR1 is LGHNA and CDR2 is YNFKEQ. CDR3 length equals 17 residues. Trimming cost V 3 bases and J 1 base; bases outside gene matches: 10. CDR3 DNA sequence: TGTGCCAGCAGCCAGAGCGGCAGCGGGGGTCTCCAAGAGACCCAGTACTTC. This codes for CASSQSGSGGLQETQYF.

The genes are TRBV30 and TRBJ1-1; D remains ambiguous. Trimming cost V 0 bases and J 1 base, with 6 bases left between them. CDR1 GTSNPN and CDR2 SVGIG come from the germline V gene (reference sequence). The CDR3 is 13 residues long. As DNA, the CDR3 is TGTGCCTGGAGTGTACTCAGGAACACTGAAGCTTTCTTT. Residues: CAWSVLRNTEAFF.

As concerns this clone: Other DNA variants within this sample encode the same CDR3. The CDR3 spells CASSLDRNTIYF. The DNA for the CDR3 is TGTGCCAGCAGCTTAGATCGGAACACCATATATTTT. The gene calls are TRBV3-1 (or the pseudogene TRBV3-2) and TRBJ1-3; D remains unclear. Between the trimmed V and J ends, which lost 5 bases and 7 bases, there was a span of 9 bases. Germline CDR1 reads LGHDT; CDR2 reads YNNKEL (reference sequence). The CDR3 is 12 amino acids.

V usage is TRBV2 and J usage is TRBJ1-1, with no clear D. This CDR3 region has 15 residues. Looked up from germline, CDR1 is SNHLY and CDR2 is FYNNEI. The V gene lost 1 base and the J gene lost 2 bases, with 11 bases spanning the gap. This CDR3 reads CASSEVGRGNTEAFF. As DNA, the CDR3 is TGTGCCAGCAGTGAAGTGGGGAGAGGAAACACTGAAGCTTTCTTT.